This is a list of T cell receptor beta chains from one sample in a study of T-cell memory formation after mild COVID-19. MiXCR was run by TCRdb on the 5' RACE reads, yielding one entry per CDR3 protein. The table lists more than 150,000 distinct CDR3 sequences, around 18% of them singletons. The sample taken for sequencing was PBMCs or a T cell subset sorted from them (not recorded which). Receptors were obtained from a man in his late teens or twenties who had mild COVID-19 (a few samples of this study predate the infection). Cell type and time point are not known. The CDR3 runs from the conserved cysteine through the conserved F or W. Only some rows state a clone size, as once, few, many or a class for expanded clones.

once	13	TRBJ1-2	TRBV27	CASSFLRDSGYTF
-	15	TRBJ2-5	TRBV5-1	CASSSQTGRRETQYF
-	12	TRBJ1-4	TRBV12-3/TRBV12-4	CASSPQTQKLFF
few	14	TRBJ1-2	TRBV12-3/TRBV12-4	CASSLVTGRDGYTF
few	13	TRBJ1-1	TRBV3-1	CASSIQGGAEAFF
-	16	TRBJ2-7	TRBV5-8	CASSLAPAPKGYEQYF
-	15	TRBJ2-5	TRBV7-2	CASSSSGQGGKTQYF
-	11	TRBJ1-1	TRBV28	CASMGPREAFF
-	16	TRBJ2-1	TRBV7-2	CASSLDGGRSYNEQFF
few	16	TRBJ2-5	TRBV7-2	CASSSGLAGVQETQYF
-	18	TRBJ2-7	TRBV5-1	CASSPLPLGTLSAYEQYF
-	16	TRBJ2-5	TRBV11-2	CASSLGMGAVQETQYF
few	15	TRBJ2-3	TRBV5-1	CASSIGDWGTDTQYF
few	14	TRBJ2-7	TRBV20-1	CSARGPGAIYEQYF
-	16	TRBJ2-7	TRBV20-1	CSASDAEGQGVYEQYF
few	14	TRBJ1-4	TRBV20-1	CSARPGQSTEKLFF